This passage covers 31 T cell receptor beta chains from one sample sequenced in a study of T-cell memory formation after mild COVID-19. TCRdb analysed the 5' RACE reads with MiXCR anew, one entry per CDR3 protein. The table has a few hundred thousand distinct CDR3 sequences, 16% seen once. Material: PBMCs or a T cell subset sorted from them (not recorded which). These receptor sequences come from a man aged 18-30 years who had mild COVID-19 (a few samples of this study predate the infection). Cell type and time point are not known.

This clonotype has more than one count but fewer than ten. In DNA, the CDR3 is TGTGCCAGCAGTTCCGAATCCCGAGGCAGGGGCTATGGCTACACCTTC. Residues: CASSSESRGRGYGYTF. This chain joins TRBV28 and TRBJ1-2; possibly TRBD1 for D (6 bases). The CDR3 runs 16 residues. The V end was cut by 4 bases, the J end by 4 bases, with 19 bases between. CDR1 is MDHEN, CDR2 SYDVKM, per germline.

This clonotype was counted only a few times. V gene TRBV7-8 combines with J gene TRBJ2-1, with 11 nucleotides matching TRBD2. In germline, CDR1 is SGHVS, CDR2 FQNEAQ. Trimming removed 3 bases from V and 4 bases from J; junction bases left unmatched: 5. The CDR3 contains 16 residues. The CDR3 reads CASSFALAGAYNEQFF. In DNA form, the CDR3 reads TGTGCCAGCAGCTTCGCACTAGCGGGGGCATACAATGAGCAGTTCTTC.

V and J are TRBV6-2 or TRBV6-3 and TRBJ1-5; D unclear. V lost 1 base and J 6 bases, leaving 7 bases between the germline ends. Per germline, CDR1 MNHEY and CDR2 SVGEGT. The CDR3 has 13 residues. Here the CDR3 DNA reads TGTGCCAGCAGTTACTGGAGTAGTCAGCCCCAGCATTTT. Translated: CASSYWSSQPQHF.

This clonotype was observed at least ten times. The V and J genes are TRBV5-1 and TRBJ2-5, with D possibly TRBD2 on 5 matching bases. The germline V gene encodes CDR1 SGHRS and CDR2 YFSETQ. The CDR3 is 13 residues long. V shed 4 bases and J shed 4 bases, with 11 bases lying between them. The CDR3 reads CASSPVEVETQYF. The CDR3 nucleotides are TGCGCCAGCAGCCCCGTGGAGGTAGAGACCCAGTACTTC.

In its sample, this clonotype was seen a few times. CDR3 loop: CASSLASLNEQFF. DNA for the CDR3: TGCGCCAGCAGCTTGGCCTCTCTCAATGAGCAGTTCTTC. This chain joins TRBV5-1 and TRBJ2-1, with D unresolved. This CDR3 is built from 13 residues. The germline V and J ends were trimmed by 0 bases and 6 bases, with 7 bases remaining between them. Germline V CDR1 and CDR2: SGHRS, YFSETQ. Full variable domain (outside the CDR3, taken from reference TRBV5-1 and TRBJ2-1): KAGVTQTPRYLIKTRGQQVTLSCSPISGHRSVSWYQQTPGQGLQFLFEYFSETQRNKGNFPGRFSGRQFSNSRSEMNVSTLELGDSALYLCASSLASLNEQFFGPGTRLTVL.

This clonotype was seen more than once but under ten times. The J gene is TRBJ2-6, the V gene TRBV4-1; a possible D gene is TRBD1 (5 bases). The ends were cut back, 6 bases at V and 8 bases at J, with 14 bases in the middle. CDR1 and CDR2 from the germline V gene are MGHRA and YSYEKL. The CDR3 sequence is 14 residues long. In DNA form, the CDR3 reads TGCGCCAGCAGTCCAGGGCGCGGAACCAACGTCCTGACTTTC. Translation: CASSPGRGTNVLTF.

As to this clonotype: Its ends do not fully match the called genes, so a read error is possible. V usage is TRBV27 and J usage is TRBJ2-5; TRBD1 matches at 8 bases. The germline CDR1 and CDR2 sequences are MNHEY and SMNVEV (reference sequence). The CDR3 runs to 15 residues. CDR3 sequence reads: CASSISTGGQETQYF. The CDR3 DNA sequence: TGTGCCAGCAGTATATCTACAGGGGGCCAAGAGACCCAGTACTTC.

This clonotype occurred a few times. The chain combines TRBV7-8 with TRBJ2-6; no definite D call. V shed 4 bases and J shed 0 bases, with 10 bases lying between them. In germline, CDR1 is SGHVS, CDR2 FQNEAQ. This CDR3 has 16 amino acids. CDR3: CASSSFYSSGANVLTF. The CDR3 nucleotides are TGTGCCAGCAGCTCATTTTACAGCTCTGGGGCCAACGTCCTGACTTTC.

This chain connects TRBV7-9 to TRBJ1-3; D call uncertain. The germline V gene has CDR1 SEHNR and CDR2 FQNEAQ (reference sequence). The CDR3 spans 14 residues. The ends were cut back, 5 bases at V and 0 bases at J, with 8 bases in the middle. The CDR3 region is CASSPVNSGNTIYF. CDR3 bases: TGTGCCAGCAGCCCTGTAAACTCTGGAAACACCATATATTTT.

This rearrangement joins TRBV6-6 to TRBJ1-5; D remains ambiguous. CDR1 is MNHNY and CDR2 is SVGAGI in the germline V gene (reference sequence). Trimming pared 8 bases from V and 2 bases from J, leaving 16 bases between. The CDR3 is 15 residues long. The CDR3 sequence: CASGRRAGGNQPQHF. The CDR3, as DNA: TGTGCCAGCGGCCGGCGTGCGGGTGGCAATCAGCCCCAGCATTTT.

This clonotype occurred a few times. V is TRBV11-2 and J is TRBJ2-7; TRBD2 matches at 7 bases. The CDR3 runs to 13 residues. The V segment lost 8 bases and the J segment 1 base; nucleotides outside the gene matches: 5. CDR1 SGHAT and CDR2 FQNNGV come from the germline V gene. The CDR3 here is CASGRGSSYEQYF. The CDR3 DNA reads TGTGCCAGCGGGAGGGGATCTTCCTACGAGCAGTACTTC.

J is TRBJ2-3 and V is TRBV20-1; 11 bases are shared with TRBD2. After removal of 4 bases from V and 9 bases from J, the junction contained 9 bases not matched to a gene. The CDR3 covers 14 residues. Germline assignment: CDR1 DFQATT and CDR2 SNEGSKA (reference sequence). CDR3 protein: CSAITSGGSGTQYF. The CDR3 DNA sequence: TGCAGTGCTATAACTAGCGGGGGATCAGGGACGCAGTATTTT.

This clonotype was detected a few times. The chain combines TRBV5-5 with TRBJ1-2; tentative D call: TRBD1 (6 bases). V lost 5 bases and J 4 bases, leaving 15 bases between the germline ends. In germline, CDR1 is SGHKS, CDR2 YYEKEE (reference sequence). The CDR3 runs to 14 residues. As DNA, the CDR3 is TGTGCCAGCAGTTCCGACAGGAGATCCTATGGCTACACCTTC. This encodes CASSSDRRSYGYTF.

This clonotype was observed many times. The chain carries TRBV7-2 and TRBJ1-5; 8 nucleotides line up with TRBD1. The J segment lost 0 bases and the V segment lost 8 bases, leaving 6 bases of the junction unmatched. This CDR3 contains 15 residues. Germline values: CDR1 SGHTA, CDR2 FQGNSA. The DNA of the CDR3 is TGTGCCAGCGCGGACAGGGCCCATAGCAATCAGCCCCAGCATTTT. This gives the protein CASADRAHSNQPQHF.

There are a few counts of this clonotype. The chain couples TRBV7-9 to TRBJ1-2; D may be TRBD1 (6 bases). Germline loops: CDR1 SEHNR, CDR2 FQNEAQ (reference sequence). The CDR3 has 15 amino acids. Deletions cut 5 bases from V and 6 bases from J, with 19 bases between. The CDR3 region has the DNA TGTGCCAGCAGCCCAAGGGGGAGGGCCCCCAATGGCTACACCTTC. It codes for CASSPRGRAPNGYTF.

This chain connects TRBV12-3 or TRBV12-4 to TRBJ2-1, with TRBD1 matching 10 bases. With 6 bases clipped from V and 7 bases from J, the junction kept 6 bases outside the gene matches. The CDR3 runs 14 residues. The CDR3 sequence: CASRPPGQGNEQFF. The CDR3 region has the DNA TGTGCCAGCAGACCCCCGGGACAGGGGAATGAGCAGTTCTTC.

This clonotype was seen only a few times. The chain joins TRBV18 to TRBJ2-3; 12 bases agree with TRBD1. CDR3 length: 14 residues. Germline-derived CDR1 and CDR2 are KGHSH and LQKENI. After removal of 3 bases from V and 7 bases from J, the junction contained 2 bases not matched to a gene. The chain's CDR3 is CASSPGTGGNTQYF. The CDR3 nucleotides are TGTGCCAGCTCACCCGGGACAGGGGGCAATACGCAGTATTTT.

This rearrangement joins TRBV5-4 to TRBJ1-6; maybe TRBD1 (6 bases). This CDR3 contains 16 residues. V was trimmed by 5 bases and J by 8 bases, leaving 20 bases between them. Germline lookup yields CDR1 SGHNT and CDR2 YYREEE (reference sequence). The CDR3 region has the DNA TGTGCCAGCAGTCTGGGGGGTCTGGGGGCTTATTCACCCCTCCACTTT. Its translation is CASSLGGLGAYSPLHF.

This chain uses TRBV4-1 with TRBJ2-1; TRBD2 agrees at 7 bases. The CDR3 covers 14 residues. V lost 3 bases and J lost 10; bases outside the gene matches: 9. Looked up from germline, CDR1 is MGHRA and CDR2 is YSYEKL. CDR3 nucleotides: TGCGCCAGCAGCCAGGGGATCCGGGGGGTCGAGCAGTTCTTC. This gives the protein CASSQGIRGVEQFF.

The gene calls are TRBV7-9 and TRBJ2-4; no definite D call. The germline gives CDR1 SEHNR, CDR2 FQNEAQ (reference sequence). The CDR3 sequence is 15 residues long. Trimming left V 4 bases short and J 1 base short, with 11 bases between. CDR3 region: CASSYADTAKNIQYF. The CDR3 region has the DNA TGTGCCAGCAGCTACGCAGACACTGCCAAAAACATTCAGTACTTC.

This chain joins TRBV27 and TRBJ1-5; TRBD1 might be the D (5 bases). V was shortened by 2 bases and J by 5 bases, with 13 bases between the two germline ends. CDR3 length: 15 residues. Germline V gene sequence: CDR1 MNHEY, CDR2 SMNVEV (reference sequence). DNA for the CDR3: TGTGCCAGCAGTTTAAGCTCAGGGAGGGATCAGCCCCAGCATTTT. It translates to CASSLSSGRDQPQHF.

This clonotype showed up many times. The chain recombines TRBV7-2 with TRBJ1-5; 8 nucleotides match TRBD1. CDR1 SGHTA and CDR2 FQGNSA come from the germline V gene. Germline trimming cut 3 bases from V and 7 bases from J; bases unmatched to any gene: 2. The CDR3 is 13 residues long. The CDR3 is CASSLTGEQPQHF. As DNA, the CDR3 is TGTGCCAGCAGCTTGACAGGGGAACAGCCCCAGCATTTT. The full variable domain, rest sourced from reference TRBV7-2 and TRBJ1-5, is GAGVSQSPSNKVTEKGKDVELRCDPISGHTALYWYRQSLGQGLEFLIYFQGNSAPDKSGLPSDRFSAERTGGSVSTLTIQRTQQEDSAVYLCASSLTGEQPQHFGDGTRLSIL.

The chain has TRBV20-1 and TRBJ1-2; possible D gene TRBD1, 5 bases. This CDR3 is 13 amino acids long. The V end was cut by 0 bases, the J end by 4 bases, with 9 bases between. Germline V lookup: CDR1 DFQATT, CDR2 SNEGSKA (reference sequence). CDR3 region: CSARDPGTYGYTF. CDR3 coding DNA: TGCAGTGCTAGAGATCCAGGGACCTATGGCTACACCTTC.

There are many counts of this clonotype. The V call is TRBV19, the J call TRBJ1-2, with D unresolved. V gave up 5 bases and J gave up 0 bases, with 13 bases separating them. Germline CDR1 reads LNHDA; CDR2 reads SQIVND (reference sequence). The CDR3 sequence is 15 residues long. The DNA for the CDR3 is TGTGCCAGTAGTCCGATGGACGGGGCTAACTATGGCTACACCTTC. Translation gives CASSPMDGANYGYTF.

This rearrangement joins TRBV5-1 to TRBJ1-1; 7 positions match TRBD1. The CDR3 is made up of 15 amino acids. The trim removed 4 bases at V and 0 bases at J, leaving 6 bases unmatched. The germline V gene has CDR1 SGHRS and CDR2 YFSETQ. CDR3 in DNA: TGCGCCAGCAGCGGAGACAGGGTATTGAACACTGAAGCTTTCTTT. This translates into CASSGDRVLNTEAFF.

This clonotype was seen at least ten times. The J gene is TRBJ2-1, the V gene TRBV5-6; TRBD2 matches at 12 bases. V gave up 3 bases and J gave up 7 bases; unmatched junction bases: 8. Germline V gene lookup returns CDR1 SGHDT and CDR2 YYEEEE. The CDR3 is 16 residues long. CDR3 sequence reads: CASSSYLAGGVNEQFF. CDR3 in DNA: TGTGCCAGCAGCTCGTATCTAGCGGGGGGGGTAAATGAGCAGTTCTTC. The full variable domain, in which reference TRBV5-6 and TRBJ2-1 provide the parts outside the CDR3, is DAGVTQSPTHLIKTRGQQVTLRCSPKSGHDTVSWYQQALGQGPQFIFQYYEEEERQRGNFPDRFSGHQFPNYSSELNVNALLLGDSALYLCASSSYLAGGVNEQFFGPGTRLTVL.

The chain combines TRBV4-1 with TRBJ1-2, with D possibly being TRBD1 (6 bases). Per germline, CDR1 MGHRA and CDR2 YSYEKL. Between the trimmed V and J ends, which lost 1 base and 0 bases, there was a span of 18 bases. The CDR3 consists of 18 residues. The DNA of the CDR3 is TGCGCCAGCAGCCAAGTGGTAGTGTCGGGGGCCTCTAACTATGGCTACACCTTC. Amino acids: CASSQVVVSGASNYGYTF.

This clonotype was counted many times. V and J are TRBV12-3 or TRBV12-4 and TRBJ2-1, with D possibly being TRBD2 (7 bases). The CDR3 consists of 15 residues. V was cut by 7 bases and J by 6 bases, with 19 bases left in between. In DNA form, the CDR3 reads TGTGCCAGCACCTCCTCTGGGGGGGGCCTCAATGAGCAGTTCTTC. Translated, it gives CASTSSGGGLNEQFF.

Many counts were recorded for this clonotype. A much bigger clone sits one base away, suggesting this may be a read error. V gene TRBV7-9 combines with J gene TRBJ2-3; no firm D call. CDR3 size: 10 residues. Trimming took off 4 bases at V and 7 bases at J, with 3 bases between the two ends. CDR1 and CDR2 from the germline V gene are SEHNR and FQNEAQ (reference sequence). The CDR3 DNA is TGTGCCAGCAGCTCCAATACGCAGTATTTT. Protein sequence: CASSSNTQYF.

This clonotype was counted between two and nine times. CDR3 coding DNA: TGTGCCAGCAGTTACGCAGGGTACTATGAGCAGTTCTTC. This encodes CASSYAGYYEQFF. J is TRBJ2-1 and V is TRBV6-2 or TRBV6-3, with D possibly matching TRBD1 (5 bases). The CDR3 has 13 amino acids. Germline CDR1 and CDR2: MNHEY and SVGEGT. V was shortened by 2 bases and J by 8 bases, with 10 bases between the two germline ends.

This clonotype was seen more than once but under ten times. The J gene is TRBJ2-1, the V gene TRBV7-8, with D perhaps TRBD2 (5 bases). The CDR3 runs 16 residues. Trimming removed 4 bases at V and 0 bases at J, with 13 bases between. Germline values: CDR1 SGHVS, CDR2 FQNEAQ. The chain's CDR3 is CASSSSSGSSYNEQFF. CDR3 DNA sequence: TGTGCCAGCAGCTCCAGTTCGGGGAGCTCCTACAATGAGCAGTTCTTC.